These 14 T cell receptor delta chains came from one sample sequenced in a study of human gamma delta and Vdelta1 T cells. TCRdb made new clone calls on the PCR reads using CATT. The data contain 3,500 to 4,500 delta-chain clones, roughly a quarter of them seen just once; the ten biggest clones take up 69%. Sequencing was done on a sample of naive CD27+ Vdelta1 gamma-delta T cells from blood. The source is a human donor in good health.

This clone occurred a few times. TCRdb pairs this DNA with a much larger clone's protein that differs at residue 13, likely a read error; the protein shown was translated from the DNA. The chain recombines TRDV1 with TRDJ1; the D call may be TRDD2 or TRDD3 (7 bases each). This CDR3 has 19 residues. V shed 1 base and J shed 0 bases, with 21 bases lying between them. Germline V gene sequence: CDR1 TSWWSYY, CDR2 QGS. The CDR3 coding sequence is TGTGCTCTTGGGGAACCTTTCCTACGAGGGATACTATACACCGATAAACTCATCTTT. The encoded protein is CALGEPFLRGILYTDKLIF.

The rearrangement uses TRDV1 and TRDJ1; TRDD2 or TRDD3 may be the D gene (7 bases each). V was cut by 2 bases and J by 0 bases, with 31 bases left in between. Germline lookup yields CDR1 TSWWSYY and CDR2 QGS. The CDR3 totals 22 residues. The CDR3 here is CALGERDGVPSSGDPYTDKLIF. The CDR3 nucleotides are TGTGCTCTTGGGGAAAGGGACGGGGTGCCTTCCTCGGGGGATCCGTACACCGATAAACTCATCTTT.

The chain joins TRDV1 to TRDJ1, with unresolved D. CDR1 and CDR2 from the germline V gene are TSWWSYY and QGS. The CDR3 length is 16 residues. Trimming stripped 1 base from V and 0 bases from J, with 12 bases between. This chain's CDR3 is CALGERSPRDTDKLIF. In nucleotides, the CDR3 is TGTGCTCTTGGGGAACGTAGCCCCAGAGACACCGATAAACTCATCTTT.

The V and J genes are TRDV1 and TRDJ1; 10 nucleotides align to TRDD3. Looked up from germline, CDR1 is TSWWSYY and CDR2 is QGS. The CDR3 totals 23 residues. The J segment lost 1 base and the V segment lost 1 base, leaving 24 bases of the junction unmatched. This chain's CDR3 is CALGEPIPTGDTLGFGGTDKLIF. In nucleotides, the CDR3 is TGTGCTCTTGGGGAACCGATTCCTACGGGGGATACGCTAGGCTTTGGGGGCACCGATAAACTCATCTTT.

This clone is medium-sized (0.01 to 0.1%) within its sample. A far larger clone is a single base away, which makes a read error likely. This sample also contains other DNA sequences that code for the same CDR3. The V call is TRDV1, the J call TRDJ1; D tentatively fits TRDD2 or TRDD3 (8 bases each). Germline lookup yields CDR1 TSWWSYY and CDR2 QGS. The CDR3 has 22 residues. Here the CDR3 DNA reads TGTGCCCTTGGGCCTTATTACTTCCTACCGTTACTGGGGGCCAGGTACACCGATAAACTCATCTTT. This encodes CALGPYYFLPLLGARYTDKLIF.

About this clone itself: This is likely an artifact of a read error, given a far larger clone one base away. Other nucleotide sequences from this sample produce the same CDR3. The chain uses TRDV2 and TRDJ1, with 13 bases that match TRDD3. With 3 bases clipped from V and 0 bases from J, the junction kept 12 bases outside the gene matches. Germline CDR1 and CDR2: GEAIGNYY and EKD. The CDR3 is 19 residues long. CDR3 DNA sequence: TGTGCCTGTGACTTAGAACTGGGGGATACGTTGGCCGACACCGATAAACTCATCTTT. Translating gives CACDLELGDTLADTDKLIF.

The genes are TRDV1 and TRDJ1; TRDD3 might be the D (5 bases). V was clipped by 1 base and J by 1 base, with 19 bases between them. The CDR3 covers 18 residues. Per the germline V gene, CDR1 is TSWWSYY and CDR2 is QGS. The CDR3 nucleotides read TGTGCTCTTGGGGAACAGTTCCCATACGGGGTTCCCACCGATAAACTCATCTTT. Residues: CALGEQFPYGVPTDKLIF.

This clone is medium-sized in the sample. This is likely an artifact of a read error, given a far larger clone one base away. This rearrangement joins TRDV1 to TRDJ1; possible D gene TRDD2, 6 bases. Germline lookup yields CDR1 TSWWSYY and CDR2 QGS. Trimming removed 5 bases from V and 4 bases from J, with 32 bases in between. CDR3 length equals 20 residues. The CDR3, as DNA: TGTGCTCTTGGGCCCTTTAAAGGTCCCTTCCCTGGTACGTACATCGATAAACTCATCTTT. It codes for CALGPFKGPFPGTYIDKLIF.

V gene TRDV1 combines with J gene TRDJ1; TRDD3 might be the D (5 bases). The CDR3 has 18 amino acids. Deletions cut 2 bases from V and 4 bases from J, with 23 bases between. Per the germline V gene, CDR1 is TSWWSYY and CDR2 is QGS. The CDR3: CALGEDISPGGGGDKLIF. CDR3 bases: TGTGCTCTTGGGGAAGATATTAGTCCCGGGGGGGGCGGCGATAAACTCATCTTT.

The chain is built from TRDV1 and TRDJ1, with a weak D call TRDD3 (5 bases). The CDR3 length is 20 residues. Germline assignment: CDR1 TSWWSYY and CDR2 QGS. Trimming stripped 1 base from V and 0 bases from J, with 24 bases between. The CDR3 DNA is TGTGCTCTTGGGGAACGCTACCGTACTGGATGGAGGATATACACCGATAAACTCATCTTT. Its translation: CALGERYRTGWRIYTDKLIF.

This clone showed up just a few times. V usage is TRDV1 and J usage is TRDJ1, with 7 bases fitting TRDD3. This CDR3 region has 18 residues. Trimming took 2 bases from V and 0 from J; bases not matched to a gene: 12. The germline gives CDR1 TSWWSYY, CDR2 QGS. CDR3 sequence: CALGEWGTLAGYTDKLIF. In DNA form, the CDR3 reads TGTGCTCTTGGGGAATGGGGGACCTTGGCAGGCTACACCGATAAACTCATCTTT.

Only a few counts were recorded for this clone. This chain links TRDV1 with TRDJ1; D not resolved. Germline CDR1 and CDR2: TSWWSYY and QGS. V was shortened by 5 bases and J by 0 bases, with 13 bases between the two germline ends. This CDR3 is 15 amino acids long. The CDR3 region has the DNA TGTGCTCTTGGGAGATATACCACGTACACCGATAAACTCATCTTT. Protein: CALGRYTTYTDKLIF.

The table lists this clone with a few counts. This rearrangement joins TRDV1 to TRDJ1; 12 nucleotides agree with TRDD3. CDR3 length equals 17 residues. J lost 1 base, V lost 9 bases, and 12 bases had no gene match. Looked up from germline, CDR1 is TSWWSYY and CDR2 is QGS. CDR3 sequence: CALGRALGDTITDKLIF. In nucleotides, the CDR3 is TGTGCTCTGGGGCGTGCACTGGGGGATACTATCACCGATAAACTCATCTTT.

Of note for this clone: This may stem from a read error, because a much larger clone lies one nucleotide away. The chain uses TRDV1 and TRDJ1, with 10 bases fitting TRDD3. The length of the CDR3 is 24 residues. Germline V gene data show CDR1 as TSWWSYY and CDR2 as QGS. The CDR3 sequence is CALGELHTPNFPGDTSLYTDKLTF. CDR3 nucleotide sequence: TGTGCTCTTGGGGAACTTCACACTCCTAACTTTCCGGGGGATACGTCCTTGTACACCGATAAACTCACCTTT.